In this sample, the clone carrying this T cell receptor beta chain turned up many times. Its antigen is unidentified. This entry is derived from a study of Graves' ophthalmopathy and Graves' hyperthyroidism. The study, taken as a whole, reports: A classifier, a 13-signature model, separated ophthalmopathy from stable hyperthyroidism with approximately 88% sensitivity and 81.08% specificity. Sensitivity reached roughly 70% and specificity just under 75% when the model predicted ophthalmopathy progression.

Ophthalmopathy-affected donors exhibited moderate-to-severe activity, CAS ≥3, NOSPECS ≥4, and duration under 3 months. The PBMC fraction was derived from around 9.4 ml of fresh peripheral blood. Unmatched junction bases numbered 4, after V lost 2 bases and J lost 0 bases. The germline CDR1 and CDR2 sequences are MNHNS and SASEGT. There are 16 residues in the CDR3. Using RNA transcripts, the TCR beta CDR3 regions were amplified. First-round RT-PCR employed HTBI primers, with a second-round multiplex PCR after it. One entry per CDR3 protein results from TCRdb running MiXCR on the multiplex PCR reads. This sample yields some 400,000 distinct CDR3 sequences, of which around 18% are seen a single time; 1.6% belongs to the top ten.

Sequences were obtained from peripheral blood. V usage is TRBV6-1 and J usage is TRBJ1-3; TRBD1 matches 7 bases. The clonotype originates from a woman in her late teens or twenties with Graves' ophthalmopathy. CDR3 in amino acids: CASSERDRVSGNTIYF. As DNA, the CDR3 is TGTGCCAGCAGTGAAAGGGACAGAGTCTCTGGAAACACCATATATTTT.